This passage covers 31 T cell receptor beta chains from one sample sequenced in a study of cytomegalovirus exposure and HLA in healthy donors. It was with 60 Vbeta and 13 Jbeta primers that the PCR ran. Only in-frame clones appear in the TCRdb table, and some are missing; sequencing was by immunoSEQ multiplex PCR. The sample holds fewer than 80,000 clones, less than 80% seen once. Sample: PBMCs. These receptors all stem from a woman between 50 and 59 years old in good health and CMV-seropositive.

The chain combines TRBV5-1 with TRBJ2-7; D is unclear. The CDR3 runs 12 residues. Trimming left V 0 bases short and J 7 bases short, with 8 bases between. CDR1 and CDR2 (germline): SGHRS, YFSETQ. Here the CDR3 DNA reads TGCGCCAGCAGCTTGGCTCTGCAGGAGCAGTACTTC. This translates into CASSLALQEQYF.

V and J are TRBV6-5 and TRBJ1-5, with TRBD1 as a possible D gene (5 bases). The CDR3 is 16 residues long. Germline-derived CDR1 and CDR2 are MNHEY and SVGAGI. V was trimmed by 0 bases and J by 11 bases, leaving 20 bases between them. DNA for the CDR3: TGTGCCAGCAGTTACTCCCGATCTGACAGTCTTAAGGCCCAGCATTTT. Protein: CASSYSRSDSLKAQHF.

The gene calls are TRBV9 and TRBJ2-7, with TRBD1 matching over 10 bases. Germline V gene lookup returns CDR1 SGDLS and CDR2 YYNGEE. Losses at the gene ends were 4 bases for V and 9 bases for J; bases not matched to a gene: 7. This CDR3 has 13 amino acids. The CDR3 DNA follows: TGTGCCAGCAGCACTGGACAGGGGGAAGTGCAGTACTTC. Protein sequence: CASSTGQGEVQYF.

V gene TRBV6-5 combines with J gene TRBJ1-5; D is unclear. V was cut by 6 bases and J by 0 bases, with 12 bases left in between. The CDR3 sequence is 15 residues long. In germline, CDR1 is MNHEY, CDR2 SVGAGI. The chain's CDR3 is CASSLHGLSNQPQHF. In nucleotides, the CDR3 is TGTGCCAGCAGCTTACACGGACTTAGCAATCAGCCCCAGCATTTT.

This clone has only a few counts. The chain couples TRBV6-6 to TRBJ1-4; tentative D call: TRBD1 (5 bases). The CDR3 is made up of 14 amino acids. Germline V lookup: CDR1 MNHNY, CDR2 SVGAGI (reference sequence). The germline V and J ends were trimmed by 0 bases and 6 bases, with 8 bases remaining between them. CDR3 protein: CASSYSGGDEKLFF. CDR3 DNA: TGTGCCAGCAGTTACTCTGGGGGGGATGAAAAACTGTTTTTT.

The chain combines TRBV10-3 with TRBJ2-1, with 10 bases identical to TRBD1. Germline-derived CDR1 and CDR2 are ENHRY and SYGVKD. V dropped 7 bases and J dropped 6; count of bases not matched to a gene: 3. The CDR3 consists of 13 residues. Written as DNA, the CDR3 is TGTGCCATCACGGGACAGGGGCTCAATGAGCAGTTCTTC. Encoded protein: CAITGQGLNEQFF.

The genes are TRBV9 and TRBJ2-3; the D gene is possibly TRBD1 (6 bases). The CDR3 spans 16 residues. The ends were cut back, 6 bases at V and 6 bases at J, with 23 bases in the middle. Looked up from germline, CDR1 is SGDLS and CDR2 is YYNGEE. The CDR3 loop is CASNLGAERTQDTQYF. The CDR3 DNA sequence: TGTGCCAGCAACCTGGGGGCCGAGCGGACTCAGGATACGCAGTATTTT.

The V call is TRBV5-1, the J call TRBJ1-6, with 7 bases lining up with TRBD1. Trimming cost V 4 bases and J 0 bases; bases outside gene matches: 7. CDR3 length: 17 amino acids. Germline loops: CDR1 SGHRS, CDR2 YFSETQ. The CDR3 loop is CASSPQGLSSYNSPLHF. The CDR3 region has the DNA TGCGCCAGCAGCCCACAGGGGTTGAGCTCCTATAATTCACCCCTCCACTTT.

This chain joins TRBV5-8 and TRBJ2-4, with D tentatively TRBD1 (6 bases). This CDR3 contains 15 residues. Germline V lookup: CDR1 SGHTS, CDR2 YDEGEE. The V gene lost 0 bases and the J gene lost 1 base, with 8 bases spanning the gap. CDR3 nucleotide sequence: TGTGCCAGCAGCTTGGAAAGGGGGGCCAAAAACATTCAGTACTTC. Translating gives CASSLERGAKNIQYF.

V usage is TRBV14 and J usage is TRBJ1-1; D perhaps matches TRBD1 (5 bases). Germline-derived CDR1 and CDR2 are SGHDN and FVKESK. This CDR3 region has 12 residues. V was trimmed by 4 bases and J by 9 bases, leaving 12 bases between them. The CDR3 DNA reads TGTGCCAGCAGCCTCGCCGGGGGAAAAGCTTTCTTT. As protein: CASSLAGGKAFF.

In regard to this clone: Relative to the germline gene, one junction end is altered; a read error may explain this. This CDR3 is also generated by other DNA sequences in the sample. This rearrangement joins TRBV6-1 to TRBJ2-1, with a tentative D call TRBD2 (6 bases). This CDR3 comprises 14 residues. Per germline, CDR1 MNHNS and CDR2 SASEGT. The CDR3 here is CASSDGREANEQFF. CDR3 bases: TGTGCTAGCAGTGATGGCAGGGAGGCCAATGAGCAGTTCTTC.

This chain connects TRBV4-1 to TRBJ1-3; TRBD1 aligns across 9 bases. V trimming: 3 bases; J trimming: 1 base; junction bases outside the gene matches: 7. Germline V lookup: CDR1 MGHRA, CDR2 YSYEKL. The CDR3 runs to 17 residues. This CDR3 reads CASSQLIGTGSGNTIYF. The CDR3 DNA is TGCGCCAGCAGCCAGCTGATCGGGACAGGGTCTGGAAACACCATATATTTT.

The V gene is TRBV11-2, the J gene TRBJ2-7; perhaps TRBD1 as D (7 bases). The CDR3 loop spans 12 amino acids. The germline gives CDR1 SGHAT, CDR2 FQNNGV. V was cut by 5 bases and J by 7 bases, with 12 bases left in between. This chain's CDR3 is CASSISGGEQYF. Written as DNA, the CDR3 is TGTGCCAGCAGCATCTCAGGGGGGGAGCAGTACTTC.

The chain employs TRBV6-1 and TRBJ1-1; D uncertain. V lost 5 bases, J lost 1 base, and 11 bases lay in between. The CDR3 spans 14 residues. The V gene's germline CDR1 is MNHNS and CDR2 SASEGT. The CDR3: CASSLIRRNTEAFF. CDR3 coding DNA: TGTGCCAGCAGTTTGATTCGGAGGAACACTGAAGCTTTCTTT.

The table lists this clone with a few counts. The chain has TRBV4-1 and TRBJ1-4, with a tentative D call TRBD1 (6 bases). Trimming shortened V by 1 base and J by 4 bases, and 13 bases separated the two germline ends. Germline V gives CDR1 MGHRA, CDR2 YSYEKL. The CDR3 spans 16 residues. The CDR3 loop is CASSQARGAGNEKLFF. For the CDR3, the DNA is TGCGCCAGCAGCCAAGCGCGGGGGGCAGGTAATGAAAAACTGTTTTTT.

The rearrangement joins TRBV2 to TRBJ1-2; D may be TRBD1 (6 bases). This CDR3 comprises 11 residues. V gave up 4 bases and J gave up 8 bases, with 8 bases separating them. The germline V gene encodes CDR1 SNHLY and CDR2 FYNNEI. CDR3 amino acids: CASSVDRGYTF. CDR3 nucleotides: TGTGCCAGCAGTGTTGACAGGGGCTACACCTTC.

The chain combines TRBV28 with TRBJ2-5; D gene ambiguous. The CDR3 contains 13 residues. Germline CDR1 is MDHEN and CDR2 is SYDVKM. V lost 7 bases, J lost 1 base, and 10 bases lay in between. CDR3 loop: CASKSRLQETQYF. The CDR3, as DNA: TGTGCCAGCAAATCGAGGCTCCAAGAGACCCAGTACTTC.

There are a few counts of this clone. The chain uses TRBV11-2 and TRBJ2-1; D is unresolved. The germline CDR1 and CDR2 sequences are SGHAT and FQNNGV. Trimming cost V 1 base and J 7 bases, with 11 bases left between them. This CDR3 has 14 residues. CDR3 sequence: CASSLGPQANEQFF. In nucleotides, the CDR3 is TGTGCCAGCAGCTTAGGCCCCCAGGCGAATGAGCAGTTCTTC.

This clone appeared a few times. This sequence joins TRBV7-9 and TRBJ2-5; D unresolved. Trimming shortened V by 2 bases and J by 0 bases, and 10 bases separated the two germline ends. The CDR3 sequence is 15 residues long. CDR1 is SEHNR, CDR2 FQNEAQ, per germline (reference sequence). The CDR3 DNA reads as TGTGCCAGCAGCTTACCCTGGGCAGACCAAGAGACCCAGTACTTC. Its protein is CASSLPWADQETQYF.

The rearrangement uses TRBV27 and TRBJ1-4; D is unresolved. Germline V gene data show CDR1 as MNHEY and CDR2 as SMNVEV (reference sequence). The CDR3 length is 14 residues. Trimming pared 2 bases from V and 5 bases from J, leaving 9 bases between. The CDR3 coding sequence is TGTGCCAGCAGTTTAAAAGGAGGCAATGAAAAACTGTTTTTT. It encodes CASSLKGGNEKLFF.

The chain uses TRBV4-1 and TRBJ1-2, with 9 bases that match TRBD1. The germline V gene encodes CDR1 MGHRA and CDR2 YSYEKL. J gave up 4 bases and V 3 bases, and 12 bases lay outside the gene matches. The CDR3 length is 17 residues. The DNA of the CDR3 is TGCGCCAGCAGCCAGGTACATCCGGGACAGGGAGGCTATGGCTACACCTTC. It is translated as CASSQVHPGQGGYGYTF.

The rearrangement uses TRBV30 and TRBJ1-2; the D gene is possibly TRBD1 (5 bases). V lost 5 bases and J 5 bases, leaving 24 bases between the germline ends. This CDR3 has 16 amino acids. CDR1 is GTSNPN and CDR2 is SVGIG in the germline V gene (reference sequence). The DNA of the CDR3 is TGTGCCTGGGATGAGAGGCAGGAGGGGACTATGTATGGCTACACCTTC. Translating it yields CAWDERQEGTMYGYTF.

This chain joins TRBV5-1 and TRBJ1-2; 7 bases line up with TRBD1. V shed 4 bases and J 0 bases; nucleotides not matched to a gene: 6. CDR1 and CDR2 from the germline V gene are SGHRS and YFSETQ. The CDR3 covers 15 residues. DNA of the CDR3: TGCGCCAGCAGCGGGGGACAGCCAGCTAACTATGGCTACACCTTC. This gives the protein CASSGGQPANYGYTF.

The chain couples TRBV28 to TRBJ1-2, with D possibly TRBD1 on 5 matching bases. The V end was cut by 7 bases, the J end by 0 bases, with 6 bases between. The CDR3 contains 12 residues. The germline CDR1 and CDR2 sequences are MDHEN and SYDVKM. Here the CDR3 DNA reads TGTGCCAGCAAGACAGCTAACTATGGCTACACCTTC. The encoded protein is CASKTANYGYTF.

A remark on this clone: The junction and the germline gene differ at one end; a read error may be behind it. V and J are TRBV5-1 and TRBJ2-2; 7 positions agree with TRBD2. Germline loops: CDR1 SGHRS, CDR2 YFSETQ. This CDR3 contains 17 residues. This CDR3 reads CASRLGLRDYNTGELFF. CDR3 bases: TGCGCCAGCAGATTGGGCCTTCGGGACTACAACACCGGGGAGCTGTTTTTT.

The CDR3 is CASRRGADEQYF. The DNA of the CDR3 is TGTGCCAGCAGGCGGGGGGCGGACGAGCAGTACTTC. The rearrangement uses TRBV6-5 and TRBJ2-7; 8 nucleotides align to TRBD2. J lost 5 bases, V lost 6 bases, and 3 bases had no gene match. The CDR3 runs 12 residues. From germline, CDR1 is MNHEY and CDR2 SVGAGI.

The J gene is TRBJ1-4, the V gene TRBV5-6; 7 bases map to TRBD1. The V and J ends lost 4 bases and 4 bases, in that order; junction bases with no gene match: 7. The CDR3 loop spans 15 amino acids. Germline V gives CDR1 SGHDT, CDR2 YYEEEE. CDR3 residues: CASSPGTEYNEKLFF. CDR3 DNA sequence: TGTGCCAGCAGCCCAGGGACAGAGTATAATGAAAAACTGTTTTTT.

J is TRBJ1-2 and V is TRBV9; D unresolved. Germline V lookup: CDR1 SGDLS, CDR2 YYNGEE. V was trimmed by 0 bases and J by 8 bases, leaving 14 bases between them. This CDR3 is 14 amino acids long. The DNA for the CDR3 is TGTGCCAGCAGCGTAGGGGTAGCCGGCCGGGGCTACACCTTC. Protein product: CASSVGVAGRGYTF. Variable domain in full (rest from reference TRBV9 and TRBJ1-2): DSGVTQTPKHLITATGQRVTLRCSPRSGDLSVYWYQQSLDQGLQFLIQYYNGEERAKGNILERFSAQQFPDLHSELNLSSLELGDSALYFCASSVGVAGRGYTFGSGTRLTVV.

The rearrangement uses TRBV5-4 and TRBJ2-1, with 9 positions matching TRBD2. CDR3 length: 14 residues. With 3 bases clipped from V and 6 bases from J, the junction kept 4 bases outside the gene matches. In germline, CDR1 is SGHNT, CDR2 YYREEE (reference sequence). This CDR3 is CASSSEGLANEQFF. The CDR3 DNA reads as TGTGCCAGCAGCTCGGAGGGACTAGCCAATGAGCAGTTCTTC. The full variable domain, in which reference TRBV5-4 and TRBJ2-1 provide the parts outside the CDR3, is ETGVTQSPTHLIKTRGQQVTLRCSSQSGHNTVSWYQQALGQGPQFIFQYYREEENGRGNFPPRFSGLQFPNYSSELNVNALELDDSALYLCASSSEGLANEQFFGPGTRLTVL.

This clone was counted between two and nine times. V is TRBV4-2 and J is TRBJ2-7; TRBD2 matches 8 bases. The trim removed 0 bases at V and 7 bases at J, leaving 5 bases unmatched. The CDR3 extends over 14 amino acids. The germline V gene encodes CDR1 LGHNA and CDR2 YNFKEQ. The CDR3 DNA is TGTGCCAGCAGCCAAGACTACGGGGGGGGAGAGCAGTACGTC. Its protein product is CASSQDYGGGEQYV.

The chain couples TRBV5-4 to TRBJ2-7; weak D call: TRBD2 (5 bases). This CDR3 region has 14 residues. The V gene lost 3 bases and the J gene lost 3 bases, with 13 bases spanning the gap. Per the germline V gene, CDR1 is SGHNT and CDR2 is YYREEE (reference sequence). The CDR3 loop reads CASSSLGSSYEQYF. The CDR3 DNA follows: TGTGCCAGCAGCTCCCTGGGGAGTAGCTACGAGCAGTACTTC.